The 32 T cell receptor beta chains below come from one sample, sequenced in a study of Graves' ophthalmopathy and Graves' hyperthyroidism. TCR beta CDR3 amplification used RNA transcripts. The workflow started with a first-round RT-PCR run with HTBI primers and then moved on to a second-round multiplex PCR. TCRdb fed the multiplex PCR reads into MiXCR, producing one record per CDR3 protein. The sample consists of some 390,000 distinct CDR3 sequences, about 18% of them appearing once. Sequencing was performed on peripheral blood. These TCRs come from a woman between 18 and 29 years old with Graves' ophthalmopathy.

There are many counts of this clonotype. This chain joins TRBV5-6 and TRBJ2-4; TRBD2 agrees at 8 bases. Germline trimming cut 4 bases from V and 3 bases from J; bases unmatched to any gene: 6. Germline V gene lookup returns CDR1 SGHDT and CDR2 YYEEEE. The CDR3 has 15 residues. The CDR3 is CASSPQAGGKNIQYF. The CDR3 nucleotides are TGTGCCAGCAGCCCCCAGGCGGGGGGCAAAAACATTCAGTACTTC.

This clonotype was counted at least ten times. The V gene is TRBV28, the J gene TRBJ1-5; D gene ambiguous. The CDR3 is 15 amino acids. The V end lost 7 bases, the J end lost 3 bases, and 16 bases lay between the germline ends. Looked up from germline, CDR1 is MDHEN and CDR2 is SYDVKM. The CDR3 reads CASKEGLLFNQPQHF. Written as DNA, the CDR3 is TGTGCCAGCAAGGAAGGCCTGCTGTTCAATCAGCCCCAGCATTTT.

This clonotype has at least ten counts. The chain combines TRBV10-3 with TRBJ2-5; 8 nucleotides align to TRBD1. CDR1 is ENHRY and CDR2 is SYGVKD in the germline V gene. V dropped 6 bases and J dropped 5; count of bases not matched to a gene: 5. This CDR3 contains 13 residues. The CDR3 loop is CAIRAGGGETQYF. CDR3 DNA: TGTGCCATCAGAGCAGGGGGCGGGGAGACCCAGTACTTC.

The rearrangement uses TRBV6-1 and TRBJ2-7, with 12 bases fitting TRBD1. Unmatched junction bases numbered 15, after V lost 8 bases and J lost 7 bases. This CDR3 region has 16 residues. Per the germline V gene, CDR1 is MNHNS and CDR2 is SASEGT. The CDR3 nucleotides are TGTGCCAGCGACCACGCTCCGGGACAGGGGGCGGAGGAGCAGTACTTC. It codes for CASDHAPGQGAEEQYF.

The rearrangement joins TRBV5-1 to TRBJ2-7; 11 nucleotides match TRBD2. V shed 4 bases, J shed 0 bases, and the junction held 3 bases outside the gene matches. The CDR3 runs 15 residues. From germline, CDR1 is SGHRS and CDR2 YFSETQ. CDR3 coding DNA: TGCGCCAGCAGCGTGACTAGCGGGAACTCCTACGAGCAGTACTTC. Protein sequence: CASSVTSGNSYEQYF.

This clonotype has at least ten counts. V and J are TRBV30 and TRBJ1-1; D is ambiguous. The CDR3 sequence is 13 residues long. V was clipped by 1 base and J by 0 bases, with 6 bases between them. The V gene's germline CDR1 is GTSNPN and CDR2 SVGIG (reference sequence). The CDR3 sequence: CAWSGPMNTEAFF. Written as DNA, the CDR3 is TGTGCCTGGAGTGGACCGATGAACACTGAAGCTTTCTTT.

Comments on this clonotype: This sequence may be a read error, since a much larger clone differs from it by one base. The chain joins TRBV5-8 to TRBJ1-5, with TRBD1 matching over 9 bases. V shed 4 bases and J 8 bases; nucleotides not matched to a gene: 10. Germline CDR1 and CDR2: SGHTS and YDEGEE. The CDR3 loop spans 15 amino acids. CDR3 sequence reads: CASSHIQGADKPQHF. The CDR3 coding sequence is TGTGCCAGCAGCCATATACAGGGGGCCGATAAGCCCCAGCATTTT.

V and J are TRBV4-2 and TRBJ2-2; D ambiguous. Trimming left V 0 bases short and J 4 bases short, with 9 bases between. Germline CDR1 is LGHNA and CDR2 is YNFKEQ. This CDR3 spans 15 amino acids. CDR3 protein: CASSQEPTGTGELFF. CDR3 nucleotide sequence: TGTGCCAGCAGCCAAGAGCCTACCGGCACCGGGGAGCTGTTTTTT.

This clonotype was seen ten or more times. The V and J genes are TRBV30 and TRBJ2-5; 14 nucleotides match TRBD2. The V gene end was trimmed by 3 bases and the J gene end by 5 bases; junction bases not matched to a gene: 5. The CDR3 sequence is 15 residues long. CDR1 and CDR2 (germline): GTSNPN, SVGIG (reference sequence). The CDR3 DNA sequence: TGTGCCTGGAGACCCCGACTAGCGGGAGGGGAGACCCAGTACTTC. It encodes CAWRPRLAGGETQYF. The full variable domain, with the rest looked up from reference TRBV30 and TRBJ2-5, is SQTIHQWPATLVQPVGSPLSLECTVEGTSNPNLYWYRQAAGRGLQLLFYSVGIGQISSEVPQNLSASRPQDRQFILSSKKLLLSDSGFYLCAWRPRLAGGETQYFGPGTRLLVL.

The chain employs TRBV18 and TRBJ1-2, with D perhaps TRBD1 (5 bases). Germline V gene lookup returns CDR1 KGHSH and CDR2 LQKENI. The length of the CDR3 is 11 residues. The ends were cut back, 1 base at V and 10 bases at J, with 7 bases in the middle. This CDR3 is CASSPRTYYTF. The CDR3 DNA reads TGTGCCAGCTCACCACGGACATACTACACCTTC.

This clonotype was observed a handful of times. J is TRBJ1-3 and V is TRBV9; unclear D gene. Germline CDR1 reads SGDLS; CDR2 reads YYNGEE. V gave up 4 bases and J gave up 0 bases, with 11 bases separating them. CDR3 size: 15 residues. The CDR3 sequence: CASSPQSSSGNTIYF. The DNA of the CDR3 is TGTGCCAGCAGCCCGCAGTCGAGCTCTGGAAACACCATATATTTT.

In its sample, this clonotype was seen many times. The CDR3 protein is CSASSSSGPRPYEQYF. CDR3 sequence (DNA): TGCAGTGCTAGTTCATCTAGCGGTCCTCGACCCTACGAGCAGTACTTC. This chain links TRBV20-1 with TRBJ2-7; 7 bases agree with TRBD2. Trimming removed 3 bases from V and 2 bases from J; junction bases left unmatched: 13. Germline V gene lookup returns CDR1 DFQATT and CDR2 SNEGSKA (reference sequence). This CDR3 is 16 amino acids long.

The table lists this clonotype with many counts. This chain connects TRBV30 to TRBJ1-1; TRBD1 matches 9 bases. The CDR3 extends over 16 amino acids. Losses at the gene ends were 3 bases for V and 3 bases for J; bases not matched to a gene: 11. CDR1 is GTSNPN and CDR2 is SVGIG in the germline V gene (reference sequence). CDR3 sequence: CAWRTGTGITDTEAFF. The CDR3 nucleotides read TGTGCCTGGAGAACCGGGACAGGGATTACGGACACTGAAGCTTTCTTT.

The rearrangement joins TRBV12-3 or TRBV12-4 to TRBJ1-5; D unclear. V was clipped by 0 bases and J by 6 bases, with 12 bases between them. There are 15 residues in the CDR3. The CDR3 loop is CASSLALKLTQPQHF. CDR3 bases: TGTGCCAGCAGTTTAGCTTTAAAGCTTACTCAGCCCCAGCATTTT.

This clonotype was picked up many times. This chain links TRBV28 with TRBJ2-4; 7 positions agree with TRBD1. The CDR3 has 14 residues. Germline CDR1 reads MDHEN; CDR2 reads SYDVKM. V dropped 9 bases and J dropped 1; count of bases not matched to a gene: 6. The CDR3 bases are TGTGCCAGTTCCCGGGGACAGGCCAAAAACATTCAGTACTTC. This encodes CASSRGQAKNIQYF.

This clonotype appeared many times. This sequence joins TRBV4-1 and TRBJ1-6; 8 nucleotides line up with TRBD1. The CDR3 loop spans 15 amino acids. The J segment lost 8 bases and the V segment lost 1 base, leaving 4 bases of the junction unmatched. Germline assignment: CDR1 MGHRA and CDR2 YSYEKL. CDR3 amino acids: CASSQAGTGYSPLHF. The CDR3 DNA reads as TGCGCCAGCAGCCAAGCCGGGACAGGATATTCACCCCTCCACTTT.

The table lists this clonotype with many counts. The rearrangement uses TRBV25-1 and TRBJ2-6; D unresolved. The CDR3 length is 14 residues. V was clipped by 2 bases and J by 7 bases, with 9 bases between them. CDR1 MGHDK and CDR2 SYGVNS come from the germline V gene. CDR3 region: CASSEPADANVLTF. In nucleotides, the CDR3 is TGTGCCAGCAGTGAACCCGCTGATGCCAACGTCCTGACTTTC.

This clonotype has a count of ten or more. The chain employs TRBV12-3 or TRBV12-4 and TRBJ1-1; D not certain. This CDR3 is built from 16 residues. V was trimmed by 3 bases and J by 0 bases, leaving 14 bases between them. The CDR3: CASSLGKGRMNTEAFF. The CDR3 nucleotides are TGTGCCAGCAGTTTGGGCAAAGGACGGATGAACACTGAAGCTTTCTTT.

The table lists this clonotype with many counts. The chain joins TRBV28 to TRBJ1-2; no reliable D call. CDR3 length: 14 residues. Deletions cut 6 bases from V and 7 bases from J, with 18 bases between. The germline gives CDR1 MDHEN, CDR2 SYDVKM. DNA of the CDR3: TGTGCCAGCAGCTTAAGACCTTCCACCCTTGGCTACACCTTC. Residues: CASSLRPSTLGYTF.

This clonotype was picked up many times. This rearrangement joins TRBV11-1 to TRBJ2-7; 7 bases are shared with TRBD2. The CDR3 sequence is 16 residues long. CDR1 and CDR2 from the germline V gene are SGHAT and FQDESV (reference sequence). V lost 6 bases, J lost 3 bases, and 14 bases stayed unmatched. The CDR3 nucleotides read TGTGCCAGCAGGATTTCAAGCGGGGCCCCGCTCTACGAGCAGTACTTC. It specifies CASRISSGAPLYEQYF.

This clonotype came up many times. This sequence joins TRBV7-3 and TRBJ2-2; D remains ambiguous. V was clipped by 2 bases and J by 2 bases, with 9 bases between them. This CDR3 comprises 15 residues. Germline-derived CDR1 and CDR2 are SGHTA and FQGTGA. The CDR3 nucleotides read TGTGCCAGCAGCTTAGAGTCTTCCAACACCGGGGAGCTGTTTTTT. Encoded protein: CASSLESSNTGELFF.

This clonotype was observed at least ten times. This chain joins TRBV2 and TRBJ2-7, with 7 bases identical to TRBD2. CDR3 length equals 14 residues. In germline, CDR1 is SNHLY, CDR2 FYNNEI. J lost 0 bases, V lost 4 bases, and 3 bases had no gene match. The CDR3 region is CASSVSGNSYEQYF. CDR3 bases: TGTGCCAGCAGTGTCAGCGGGAACTCCTACGAGCAGTACTTC.

This clonotype appeared many times. The V gene is TRBV11-1, the J gene TRBJ2-2, with a tentative D call TRBD2 (7 bases). The V end was cut by 5 bases, the J end by 3 bases, with 19 bases between. The germline V gene has CDR1 SGHAT and CDR2 FQDESV (reference sequence). The CDR3 is 17 residues long. The CDR3, as DNA: TGTGCCAGCAGCCCCCGAGGGGGGGAATTGGACACCGGGGAGCTGTTTTTT. This encodes CASSPRGGELDTGELFF.

This clonotype appeared many times. The J gene is TRBJ2-4, the V gene TRBV4-2, with 9 bases lining up with TRBD1. The CDR3 is made up of 16 amino acids. J gave up 7 bases and V 1 base, and 8 bases lay outside the gene matches. Per germline, CDR1 LGHNA and CDR2 YNFKEQ. In nucleotides, the CDR3 is TGTGCCAGCAGCCAAGCTTTGGGACAGGGATCGAACATTCAGTACTTC. Its translation: CASSQALGQGSNIQYF.

This chain uses TRBV28 with TRBJ2-5, with 7 bases that match TRBD1. This CDR3 spans 16 amino acids. V trimming: 3 bases; J trimming: 5 bases; junction bases outside the gene matches: 12. Germline lookup yields CDR1 MDHEN and CDR2 SYDVKM. Written as DNA, the CDR3 is TGTGCCAGCAGTTTTCCTAGACAGGGCTCGGATGAGACCCAGTACTTC. Its translation: CASSFPRQGSDETQYF.

Ten or more counts support this clonotype. This chain connects TRBV6-1 to TRBJ1-1; D is uncertain. The CDR3 extends over 14 amino acids. The V gene's germline CDR1 is MNHNS and CDR2 SASEGT. V shed 8 bases and J shed 5 bases, with 18 bases lying between them. This CDR3 reads CASSEIAQWTEAFF. The CDR3 coding sequence is TGTGCCAGCTCCGAAATTGCACAGTGGACTGAAGCTTTCTTT.

This clonotype was seen many times. Here the CDR3 reads CASSSRSGGGYTF. The CDR3 DNA is TGTGCCAGCAGTTCCCGGAGCGGAGGAGGCTACACCTTC. This rearrangement joins TRBV28 to TRBJ1-2; no clear D. This CDR3 is 13 amino acids long. Germline loops: CDR1 MDHEN, CDR2 SYDVKM. V was shortened by 4 bases and J by 8 bases, with 14 bases between the two germline ends.

This clonotype was picked up many times. V and J are TRBV6-2 or TRBV6-3 and TRBJ1-5; tentatively, D is TRBD1 (5 bases). The CDR3 has 15 amino acids. V was trimmed by 7 bases and J by 2 bases, leaving 15 bases between them. The germline gives CDR1 MNHEY, CDR2 SVGEGT. This CDR3 is CASTHGGDGNQPQHF. In nucleotides, the CDR3 is TGTGCCAGCACCCACGGGGGGGACGGCAATCAGCCCCAGCATTTT.

This clonotype has at least ten counts. This rearrangement joins TRBV27 to TRBJ1-5; TRBD1 matches at 7 bases. Trimming removed 6 bases from V and 7 bases from J; junction bases left unmatched: 18. The germline V gene has CDR1 MNHEY and CDR2 SMNVEV (reference sequence). There are 17 residues in the CDR3. CDR3 in DNA: TGTGCCAGCAGCCCCCAGAGGTCCCCGACAGGGCCACAGCCCCAGCATTTT. Its translation: CASSPQRSPTGPQPQHF.

This clonotype was counted many times. This sequence joins TRBV6-4 and TRBJ2-7; a possible D gene is TRBD2 (5 bases). Trimming removed 7 bases at V and 0 bases at J, with 25 bases between. Germline assignment: CDR1 MRHNA and CDR2 SNTAGT. The CDR3 contains 18 residues. CDR3 sequence reads: CASTSTGIRGKISYEQYF. CDR3 nucleotide sequence: TGTGCCAGCACCTCTACGGGAATTCGGGGAAAGATCTCCTACGAGCAGTACTTC.

This clonotype showed up many times. The J gene is TRBJ2-5, the V gene TRBV12-3 or TRBV12-4; D not resolved. The CDR3 is 12 residues long. Trimming shortened V by 3 bases and J by 9 bases, and 11 bases separated the two germline ends. In DNA, the CDR3 is TGTGCCAGCAGTTTGGGTGTTGGGCCCCAGTACTTC. The encoded protein is CASSLGVGPQYF.

The table lists this clonotype with a few counts. This chain's CDR3 is CASSRLPAGVDSNTGELFF. The CDR3 DNA reads TGTGCCAGCAGCCGCCTTCCAGCGGGGGTAGATAGTAACACCGGGGAGCTGTTTTTT. The genes are TRBV6-2 or TRBV6-3 and TRBJ2-2; TRBD2 aligns across 8 bases. CDR1 and CDR2 (germline): MNHEY, SVGEGT. J gave up 2 bases and V 6 bases, and 17 bases lay outside the gene matches. This CDR3 comprises 19 residues.